This T cell receptor (beta chain) appears in the sequencing data of a study of shared clonotypes between healthy human individuals. Study at large: A couple of female and a few male donors aged 18 to 49 were enrolled. There were three CD4 naive, three CD4 memory, two CD8 naive and one CD8 memory plates per donor. Study results and limitations: Shared clonotypes across all four donors exceeded non-shared ones in generation probability. The sole specimen, blood, was sampled, and tissue repertoires likely differ.

V was clipped by 1 base and J by 4 bases, with 13 bases between them. Germline CDR1 is LNHDA and CDR2 is SQIVND (reference sequence). This CDR3 has 15 amino acids. Terminally differentiated effector memory CD45RA+ cells were left out of the naive CD8 fraction, which was CD45RO-negative and positively selected for CCR7. Turning to this clone: No antigen is known for it.

Measured with immunoSEQ multiplex PCR; TCRdb has only the in-frame clones, and not every one. The sample gives some 2.1 million clones, approximately 92% of which show up once; approximately 1.7% is in the top ten. This chain joins TRBV19 and TRBJ1-1; D is uncertain. This TCR derives from a young man in good health. Some clones in this sample may be carry-over from other donors' samples. Sequences were obtained from naive CD8+ T cells from PBMCs. The chain's CDR3 is CASSIVSRWGTEAFF. CDR3 coding DNA: TGTGCCAGTAGTATAGTCTCCCGCTGGGGCACTGAAGCTTTCTTT.